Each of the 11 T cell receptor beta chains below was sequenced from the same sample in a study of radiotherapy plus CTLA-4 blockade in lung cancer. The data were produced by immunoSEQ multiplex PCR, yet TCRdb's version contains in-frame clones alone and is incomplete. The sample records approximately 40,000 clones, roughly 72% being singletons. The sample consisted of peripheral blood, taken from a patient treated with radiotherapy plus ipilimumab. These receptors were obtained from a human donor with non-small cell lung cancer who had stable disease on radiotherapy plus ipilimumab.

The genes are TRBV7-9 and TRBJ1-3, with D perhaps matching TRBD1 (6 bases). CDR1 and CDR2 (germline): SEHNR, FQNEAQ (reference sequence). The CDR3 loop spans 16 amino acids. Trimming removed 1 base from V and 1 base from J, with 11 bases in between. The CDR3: CASSLVSTGSGNTIYF. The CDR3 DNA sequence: TGTGCCAGCAGCTTAGTGTCTACAGGGTCTGGAAACACCATATATTTT.

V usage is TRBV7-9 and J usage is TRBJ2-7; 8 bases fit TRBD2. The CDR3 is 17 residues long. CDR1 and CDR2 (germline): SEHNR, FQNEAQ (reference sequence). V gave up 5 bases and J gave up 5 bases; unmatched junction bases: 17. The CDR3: CASSVRVGLASPNEQYF. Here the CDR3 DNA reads TGTGCCAGCAGCGTACGAGTAGGACTAGCATCCCCTAACGAGCAGTACTTC.

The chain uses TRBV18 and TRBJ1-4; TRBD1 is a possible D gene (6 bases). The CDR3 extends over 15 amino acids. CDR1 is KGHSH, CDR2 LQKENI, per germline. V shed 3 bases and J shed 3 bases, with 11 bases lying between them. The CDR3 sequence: CASSPSQGSNEKLFF. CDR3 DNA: TGTGCCAGCTCACCCTCACAGGGTTCTAATGAAAAACTGTTTTTT.

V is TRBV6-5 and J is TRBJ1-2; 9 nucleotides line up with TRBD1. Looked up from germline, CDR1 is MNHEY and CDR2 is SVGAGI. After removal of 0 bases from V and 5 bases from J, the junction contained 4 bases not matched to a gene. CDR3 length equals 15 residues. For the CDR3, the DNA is TGTGCCAGCAGTTACTCGACAGGGGGAGCGTATGGCTACACCTTC. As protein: CASSYSTGGAYGYTF.

CDR3 bases: TGCAGCGTTGCTCGGGACAGTCCCACGAGGGGTGAGACCCAGTACTTC. It translates to CSVARDSPTRGETQYF. The chain couples TRBV29-1 to TRBJ2-5; 7 bases agree with TRBD1. The CDR3 runs to 16 residues. V lost 4 bases, J lost 5 bases, and 16 bases stayed unmatched. Germline V gene lookup returns CDR1 SQVTM and CDR2 ANQGSEA.

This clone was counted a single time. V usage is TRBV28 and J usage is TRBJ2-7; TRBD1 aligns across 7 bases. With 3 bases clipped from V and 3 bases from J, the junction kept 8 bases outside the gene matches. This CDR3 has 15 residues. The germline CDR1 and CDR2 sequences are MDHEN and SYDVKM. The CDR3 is CASSFLRGQYYEQYF. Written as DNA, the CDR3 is TGTGCCAGCAGTTTTCTTCGGGGACAGTACTACGAGCAGTACTTC.

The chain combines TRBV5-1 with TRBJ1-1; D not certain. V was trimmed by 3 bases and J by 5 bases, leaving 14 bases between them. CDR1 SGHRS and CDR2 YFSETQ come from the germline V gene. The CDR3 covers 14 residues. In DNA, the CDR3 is TGCGCCAGCAGCTCGGACGCCCCGGGGACTGAAGCTTTCTTT. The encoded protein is CASSSDAPGTEAFF.

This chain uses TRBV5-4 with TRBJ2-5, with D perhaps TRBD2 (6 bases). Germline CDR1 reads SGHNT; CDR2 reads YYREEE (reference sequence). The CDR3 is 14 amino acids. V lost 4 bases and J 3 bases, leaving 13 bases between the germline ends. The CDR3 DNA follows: TGTGCCAGCAGCCCGGCGCGGGAAAAAGAGACCCAGTACTTC. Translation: CASSPAREKETQYF. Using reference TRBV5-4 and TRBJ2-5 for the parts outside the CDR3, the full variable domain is ETGVTQSPTHLIKTRGQQVTLRCSSQSGHNTVSWYQQALGQGPQFIFQYYREEENGRGNFPPRFSGLQFPNYSSELNVNALELDDSALYLCASSPAREKETQYFGPGTRLLVL.

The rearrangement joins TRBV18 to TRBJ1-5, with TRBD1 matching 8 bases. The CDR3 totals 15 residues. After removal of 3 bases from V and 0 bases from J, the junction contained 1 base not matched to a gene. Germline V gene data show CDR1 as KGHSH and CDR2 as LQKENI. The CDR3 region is CASSPGQGSNQPQHF. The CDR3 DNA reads TGTGCCAGCTCACCTGGACAGGGTAGCAATCAGCCCCAGCATTTT.

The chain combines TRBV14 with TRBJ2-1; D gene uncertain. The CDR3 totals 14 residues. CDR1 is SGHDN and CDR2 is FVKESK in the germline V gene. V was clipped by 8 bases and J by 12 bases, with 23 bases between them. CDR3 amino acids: CASGPYTARSGQFF. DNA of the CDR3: TGTGCCAGCGGCCCGTATACAGCCCGAAGTGGGCAGTTCTTC.

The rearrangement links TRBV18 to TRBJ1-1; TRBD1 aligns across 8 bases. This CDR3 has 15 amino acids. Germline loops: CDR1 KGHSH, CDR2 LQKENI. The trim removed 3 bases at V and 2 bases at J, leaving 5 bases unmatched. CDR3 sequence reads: CASSPGDRKNTEAFF. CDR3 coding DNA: TGTGCCAGCTCACCCGGGGACAGGAAAAACACTGAAGCTTTCTTT.